These 9 T cell receptor beta chains came from one sample sequenced in a study of OX40 agonist ivuxolimab in advanced cancers. Library construction relied on the immunoSEQ multiplex PCR assay. TCRdb carries this immuneACCESS record with in-frame sequences only. Its versions omit some clonotypes, under half of them owing to an unresolved V gene in the studies checked, with the rest unexplained. In all, the sample holds about 98,000 clones, and approximately 88% of those were seen once. The leading ten clones occupy approximately 0.5% of the sample. The material sequenced was CD4+ or CD8+ T cells sorted from blood, taken in a trial of the OX40 agonist ivuxolimab. These receptors all come from an adult with an advanced solid tumor such as melanoma, head and neck, liver or kidney cancer.

The chain couples TRBV6-5 to TRBJ2-2; D is unclear. Trimming left V 8 bases short and J 1 base short, with 5 bases between. The CDR3 length is 12 residues. Germline values: CDR1 MNHEY, CDR2 SVGAGI. The CDR3 DNA sequence: TGTGCCAGCTTGGGGAACACCGGGGAGCTGTTTTTT. Protein: CASLGNTGELFF.

The V and J genes are TRBV28 and TRBJ2-3; 7 positions agree with TRBD1. This CDR3 spans 16 amino acids. Germline-derived CDR1 and CDR2 are MDHEN and SYDVKM. V was pared by 5 bases and J by 2 bases, with 10 bases of the junction left unmatched. CDR3 sequence (DNA): TGTGCCAGCAGTACGACAGGGCGACTCCTCACAGATACGCAGTATTTT. Protein sequence: CASSTTGRLLTDTQYF.

V gene TRBV5-8 combines with J gene TRBJ2-3; 7 bases match TRBD2. Germline trimming cut 4 bases from V and 0 bases from J; bases unmatched to any gene: 8. CDR1 is SGHTS, CDR2 YDEGEE, per germline. The CDR3 totals 16 residues. The CDR3 DNA reads TGTGCCAGCAGCCCTTTGGGGGGGGGAAGCACAGATACGCAGTATTTT. Residues: CASSPLGGGSTDTQYF.

The chain combines TRBV6-5 with TRBJ2-3; no reliable D call. The V gene lost 7 bases and the J gene lost 0 bases, with 8 bases spanning the gap. Germline lookup yields CDR1 MNHEY and CDR2 SVGAGI. The CDR3 runs 13 residues. The CDR3 is CASMESSTDTQYF. CDR3 nucleotides: TGTGCCAGCATGGAGTCAAGCACAGATACGCAGTATTTT.

The chain combines TRBV5-1 with TRBJ1-1; a weak D match, TRBD1 (5 bases). This CDR3 spans 12 amino acids. Germline CDR1 is SGHRS and CDR2 is YFSETQ. V lost 2 bases, J lost 4 bases, and 6 bases lay in between. CDR3: CASSLDSTEAFF. CDR3 DNA sequence: TGCGCCAGCAGCTTAGACAGCACTGAAGCTTTCTTT. Together with reference TRBV5-1 and TRBJ1-1, the CDR3 gives the full variable domain: KAGVTQTPRYLIKTRGQQVTLSCSPISGHRSVSWYQQTPGQGLQFLFEYFSETQRNKGNFPGRFSGRQFSNSRSEMNVSTLELGDSALYLCASSLDSTEAFFGQGTRLTVV.

The chain has TRBV5-5 and TRBJ1-4; 8 bases map to TRBD1. This CDR3 region has 14 residues. The germline V gene encodes CDR1 SGHKS and CDR2 YYEKEE (reference sequence). J gave up 10 bases and V 4 bases, and 9 bases lay outside the gene matches. This CDR3 is CASSLTGALGKLFF. The CDR3 bases are TGTGCCAGCAGCCTGACAGGGGCGCTAGGAAAACTGTTTTTT.

V gene TRBV27 combines with J gene TRBJ2-5; 7 bases match TRBD1. The CDR3 has 12 residues. The J segment lost 12 bases and the V segment lost 3 bases, leaving 7 bases of the junction unmatched. CDR1 and CDR2 (germline): MNHEY, SMNVEV (reference sequence). CDR3 nucleotides: TGTGCCAGCAGTTTGAGGACAGGCCCCAAGTACTTC. It yields the protein CASSLRTGPKYF.

The V and J genes are TRBV5-1 and TRBJ2-2, with 10 bases aligning to TRBD1. CDR1 is SGHRS and CDR2 is YFSETQ in the germline V gene. The V gene end was trimmed by 1 base and the J gene end by 5 bases; junction bases not matched to a gene: 8. The CDR3 totals 17 residues. The CDR3, as DNA: TGCGCCAGCAGCTTGATTCCGGGACAGGGGCGGACCGGGGAGCTGTTTTTT. It yields the protein CASSLIPGQGRTGELFF.

The chain links TRBV9 to TRBJ1-5, with D hard to call. Germline CDR1 SGDLS, CDR2 YYNGEE. The CDR3 is made up of 17 amino acids. Between the trimmed V and J ends, which lost 4 bases and 3 bases, there was a span of 20 bases. Here the CDR3 reads CASSPYGGDWVNQPQHF. The CDR3, as DNA: TGTGCCAGCAGCCCCTACGGCGGGGATTGGGTCAATCAGCCCCAGCATTTT. The full variable domain, with the rest looked up from reference TRBV9 and TRBJ1-5, is DSGVTQTPKHLITATGQRVTLRCSPRSGDLSVYWYQQSLDQGLQFLIQYYNGEERAKGNILERFSAQQFPDLHSELNLSSLELGDSALYFCASSPYGGDWVNQPQHFGDGTRLSIL.